Following are 5 T cell receptor beta chains from one sample sequenced in a study of T cells in Graves' hyperthyroidism and ophthalmopathy. TCR beta CDR3 region amplification was performed from RNA transcripts. Primed by the HTBI set, a first-round RT-PCR was run on the TCR CDR3. MiXCR was run by TCRdb on the multiplex PCR reads, yielding one entry per CDR3 protein. The sample includes around 340,000 distinct CDR3 sequences, 14% seen only once; the top ten take about 26%. Sequencing input: blood. The origin of the receptors is a woman in her twenties or thirties with Graves' hyperthyroidism.

The genes are TRBV4-1 and TRBJ1-1; no clear D. The CDR3 runs to 14 residues. Germline-derived CDR1 and CDR2 are MGHRA and YSYEKL. Trimming removed 1 base from V and 0 bases from J, with 6 bases in between. The DNA of the CDR3 is TGCGCCAGCAGCCAAGTTGAGATGAACACTGAAGCTTTCTTT. As protein: CASSQVEMNTEAFF.

This clonotype was counted at least ten times. The CDR3 loop reads CASSPLAGGVTDTQYF. The CDR3 coding sequence is TGTGCCAGCAGCCCGTTAGCGGGAGGGGTCACAGATACGCAGTATTTT. The chain links TRBV11-2 to TRBJ2-3; 11 nucleotides line up with TRBD2. CDR3 length: 16 amino acids. V lost 5 bases to trimming and J lost 2 bases; unmatched junction nucleotides: 6. Germline loops: CDR1 SGHAT, CDR2 FQNNGV.

The chain is built from TRBV4-2 and TRBJ1-5; D not resolved. Germline values: CDR1 LGHNA, CDR2 YNFKEQ. This CDR3 comprises 14 residues. Trimming cost V 0 bases and J 3 bases, with 6 bases left between them. This CDR3 reads CASSQEIVNQPQHF. For the CDR3, the DNA is TGTGCCAGCAGCCAAGAAATAGTCAATCAGCCCCAGCATTTT.

This clonotype was seen many times. J is TRBJ2-5 and V is TRBV20-1, with 7 bases lining up with TRBD1. CDR1 and CDR2 (germline): DFQATT, SNEGSKA (reference sequence). The CDR3 is 14 amino acids. J gave up 4 bases and V 0 bases, and 5 bases lay outside the gene matches. This CDR3 is CSARDRGSGETQYF. CDR3 nucleotides: TGCAGTGCTAGAGACAGGGGGTCGGGAGAGACCCAGTACTTC.

Regarding this clonotype: A much bigger clone sits one base away, suggesting this may be a read error. The genes are TRBV11-2 and TRBJ2-3; D not resolved. Germline V gene sequence: CDR1 SGHAT, CDR2 FQNNGV. V was cut by 0 bases and J by 8 bases, with 12 bases left in between. The CDR3 loop spans 14 amino acids. DNA for the CDR3: TGTGCCAGCAGCTTAGAATGGCTAGAGCTTACGCAGTATTTT. Protein product: CASSLEWLELTQYF.